The next 20 T cell receptor beta chains were all read from a single sample in a study of cytomegalovirus exposure and HLA in healthy donors. A multiplex PCR was run with 60 Vbeta primers and 13 Jbeta primers. Generated by immunoSEQ multiplex PCR, the TCRdb table keeps only in-frame clones and is missing some. Its listing shows roughly 120,000 clones. The source material was PBMCs. The receptors derive from a man aged 25 to 40 in good health and CMV-seronegative.

The chain uses TRBV6-6 and TRBJ1-1; TRBD1 agrees at 7 bases. This CDR3 has 13 residues. V lost 8 bases and J lost 1; bases outside the gene matches: 4. CDR1 and CDR2 (germline): MNHNY, SVGAGI (reference sequence). The CDR3 region has the DNA TGTGCCAGCGCCCGGGACAGGAACACTGAAGCTTTCTTT. It codes for CASARDRNTEAFF.

V and J are TRBV19 and TRBJ1-5, with 11 bases lining up with TRBD1. The CDR3 spans 15 residues. V lost 5 bases, J lost 4 bases, and 4 bases stayed unmatched. Germline V gene data show CDR1 as LNHDA and CDR2 as SQIVND (reference sequence). CDR3 in DNA: TGTGCCAGTAGTTTTGGGACAGGGGGAAATCAGCCCCAGCATTTT. The encoded protein is CASSFGTGGNQPQHF.

The chain's CDR3 is CASSVARQGAHNEQFF. The DNA for the CDR3 is TGTGCCAGCAGCGTGGCCCGGCAGGGGGCCCACAATGAGCAGTTCTTC. The J gene is TRBJ2-1, the V gene TRBV9; 8 nucleotides match TRBD1. Germline V gene sequence: CDR1 SGDLS, CDR2 YYNGEE. The CDR3 runs to 16 residues. The V segment lost 2 bases and the J segment 5 bases; nucleotides outside the gene matches: 9.

The rearrangement links TRBV19 to TRBJ1-1, with D possibly being TRBD1 (6 bases). From germline, CDR1 is LNHDA and CDR2 SQIVND (reference sequence). This CDR3 is built from 15 residues. Trimming cost V 3 bases and J 1 base, with 12 bases left between them. CDR3 loop: CASSIGAGANTEAFF. DNA of the CDR3: TGTGCCAGTAGTATCGGAGCAGGGGCGAACACTGAAGCTTTCTTT.

The rearrangement joins TRBV7-2 to TRBJ1-5, with D perhaps matching TRBD1 (5 bases). Per the germline V gene, CDR1 is SGHTA and CDR2 is FQGNSA. Trimming removed 8 bases from V and 7 bases from J, with 15 bases in between. The CDR3 loop spans 13 amino acids. CDR3 loop: CASGLGGEQPQHF. DNA for the CDR3: TGTGCCAGCGGCCTGGGGGGGGAACAGCCCCAGCATTTT.

This chain uses TRBV7-3 with TRBJ2-2; D gene ambiguous. V gave up 2 bases and J gave up 0 bases, with 4 bases separating them. The CDR3 runs 14 residues. Germline V CDR1 and CDR2: SGHTA, FQGTGA. In DNA form, the CDR3 reads TGTGCCAGCAGCTTAGGAGCGAACACCGGGGAGCTGTTTTTT. Translating it yields CASSLGANTGELFF. The variable domain in full, completed from reference TRBV7-3 and TRBJ2-2, reads GAGVSQTPSNKVTEKGKYVELRCDPISGHTALYWYRQSLGQGPEFLIYFQGTGAADDSGLPNDRFFAVRPEGSVSTLKIQRTERGDSAVYLCASSLGANTGELFFGEGSRLTVL.

The rearrangement uses TRBV11-2 and TRBJ2-7, with 7 bases that match TRBD2. Germline CDR1 is SGHAT and CDR2 is FQNNGV. V lost 5 bases, J lost 6 bases, and 10 bases stayed unmatched. The CDR3 runs 14 residues. The DNA of the CDR3 is TGTGCCAGCAGCCCGACTAGCCCCCCGGGCGAGCAGTACTTC. This encodes CASSPTSPPGEQYF.

The genes are TRBV4-1 and TRBJ1-4; 9 bases are a match to TRBD1. Looked up from germline, CDR1 is MGHRA and CDR2 is YSYEKL. The CDR3 spans 14 residues. The V gene end was trimmed by 6 bases and the J gene end by 7 bases; junction bases not matched to a gene: 6. The chain's CDR3 is CASRAGTGTEKLFF. The CDR3 DNA is TGCGCCAGCAGAGCCGGGACAGGGACTGAAAAACTGTTTTTT.

The chain has TRBV7-9 and TRBJ2-1; 10 nucleotides line up with TRBD2. Germline CDR1 reads SEHNR; CDR2 reads FQNEAQ (reference sequence). The CDR3 extends over 13 amino acids. V was clipped by 8 bases and J by 5 bases; unmatched bases: 3. CDR3 sequence: CASHSGGHNEQFF. The CDR3, as DNA: TGTGCCAGCCATAGCGGGGGGCACAATGAGCAGTTCTTC.

J is TRBJ1-1 and V is TRBV5-1; 7 positions agree with TRBD1. CDR1 SGHRS and CDR2 YFSETQ come from the germline V gene. The CDR3 sequence is 13 residues long. Unmatched junction bases numbered 7, after V lost 0 bases and J lost 11 bases. For the CDR3, the DNA is TGCGCCAGCAGCTTGGAAGGGGGCAGGGTGGCTTTCTTT. It yields the protein CASSLEGGRVAFF.

The chain couples TRBV7-9 to TRBJ2-3, with TRBD1 matching over 7 bases. The ends lost 4 bases at V and 0 bases at J; junction bases unmatched: 7. The V gene's germline CDR1 is SEHNR and CDR2 FQNEAQ (reference sequence). The CDR3 is 16 amino acids. The CDR3 region has the DNA TGTGCCAGCAGCTATGGACCGGGACAGAGCACAGATACGCAGTATTTT. It codes for CASSYGPGQSTDTQYF.

The J gene is TRBJ2-5, the V gene TRBV6-1; D gene unclear. The CDR3 is 14 residues long. V lost 7 bases to trimming and J lost 3 bases, with 15 bases between them. Looked up from germline, CDR1 is MNHNS and CDR2 is SASEGT. CDR3 loop: CASTRSLTKETQYF. CDR3 nucleotides: TGTGCCAGCACTAGGTCCCTAACGAAAGAGACCCAGTACTTC.

The V gene is TRBV18, the J gene TRBJ2-7; 8 bases fit TRBD1. The CDR3 loop spans 16 amino acids. Trimming cost V 1 base and J 2 bases; bases outside gene matches: 7. Germline V gene data show CDR1 as KGHSH and CDR2 as LQKENI. CDR3 amino acids: CASSPQSSQGAYEQYF. CDR3 DNA sequence: TGTGCCAGCTCACCACAATCGTCACAGGGGGCCTACGAGCAGTACTTC.

V and J are TRBV5-6 and TRBJ2-7, with D possibly TRBD1 on 6 matching bases. The CDR3 spans 15 residues. V lost 6 bases, J lost 1 base, and 17 bases lay in between. CDR1 and CDR2 from the germline V gene are SGHDT and YYEEEE. CDR3 sequence: CASNEFGQSSYEQYF. CDR3 bases: TGTGCCAGCAACGAATTTGGACAGTCGTCCTACGAGCAGTACTTC.

The rearrangement uses TRBV2 and TRBJ2-1; no clear D gene. Trimming removed 4 bases at V and 7 bases at J, with 5 bases between. The CDR3 spans 11 residues. Germline values: CDR1 SNHLY, CDR2 FYNNEI. The CDR3 bases are TGTGCCAGCAGTGGCGAGAATGAGCAGTTCTTC. The encoded protein is CASSGENEQFF.

This rearrangement joins TRBV2 to TRBJ2-7; the D gene is possibly TRBD1 (6 bases). Germline CDR1 is SNHLY and CDR2 is FYNNEI. Trimming shortened V by 0 bases and J by 2 bases, and 14 bases separated the two germline ends. The CDR3 has 16 amino acids. The CDR3 sequence is CASSEAGGRRTYEQYF. The CDR3 DNA reads as TGTGCCAGCAGTGAAGCTGGGGGCAGGCGGACCTACGAGCAGTACTTC.

The J gene is TRBJ2-3, the V gene TRBV5-5; tentatively, D is TRBD1 (6 bases). Per germline, CDR1 SGHKS and CDR2 YYEKEE (reference sequence). The ends were cut back, 0 bases at V and 1 base at J, with 9 bases in the middle. CDR3 length: 15 amino acids. CDR3 region: CASSLEGDGTDTQYF. In DNA form, the CDR3 reads TGTGCCAGCAGCTTGGAGGGGGATGGCACAGATACGCAGTATTTT.

This rearrangement joins TRBV14 to TRBJ2-3; the D is unclear. Trimming stripped 1 base from V and 9 bases from J, with 14 bases between. The CDR3 has 14 residues. CDR1 SGHDN and CDR2 FVKESK come from the germline V gene. CDR3 loop: CASSQVVHTATQYF. As DNA, the CDR3 is TGTGCCAGCAGCCAAGTGGTGCATACCGCGACGCAGTATTTT.

The genes are TRBV2 and TRBJ2-7; 8 bases fit TRBD1. This CDR3 region has 17 residues. The junction had 17 bases not matched to a gene; V was cut back by 7 bases and J by 3 bases. Germline CDR1 and CDR2: SNHLY and FYNNEI. Here the CDR3 reads CASKGDRTPRGSYEQYF. The CDR3 DNA reads as TGTGCCAGCAAAGGGGACAGGACGCCCAGGGGGAGCTACGAGCAGTACTTC.

The chain is built from TRBV27 and TRBJ1-2; D might be TRBD1 (6 bases). V lost 0 bases and J 0 bases, leaving 8 bases between the germline ends. In germline, CDR1 is MNHEY, CDR2 SMNVEV (reference sequence). The CDR3 loop spans 15 amino acids. CDR3 sequence (DNA): TGTGCCAGCAGTTTATCGCGGACAGCTAACTATGGCTACACCTTC. Translating it yields CASSLSRTANYGYTF.